The clone carrying this TCR beta chain occurred many times. Its matching antigen is unknown. These data come from a study of T cells in Graves' hyperthyroidism and ophthalmopathy. Study as a whole: Peripheral blood sampling occurred at initial diagnosis, before any treatment.

V lost 7 bases and J 1 base, leaving 8 bases between the germline ends. The CDR3 spans 12 residues. Looked up from germline, CDR1 is MNHEY and CDR2 is SMNVEV (reference sequence). Authors of the study amplified TCR beta CDR3 regions from RNA transcripts. The HTBI primer set drove a first-round RT-PCR of the TCR CDR3. Each CDR3 protein gets one entry after TCRdb re-called the multiplex PCR reads with MiXCR. The sample holds 400,000 to 450,000 distinct CDR3 sequences; approximately 14% are singletons and the top ten take 13%. Whole-study results and caveats: Classification by a 13 V-J model distinguished ophthalmopathy from stable hyperthyroidism. Expanded thyroid clonotypes (above 0.001) were mostly also found in blood.

This clonotype originated in a young man with Graves' ophthalmopathy. The gene calls are TRBV27 and TRBJ2-7; D not certain. Sequences were obtained from blood. CDR3 DNA: TGTGCCAGCAAGGGCGCGTCCTACGAGCAGTACTTC. It encodes CASKGASYEQYF.